This T cell receptor beta chain was recovered during a study of cytotoxic CD8 clonotypes in ibrutinib-treated CLL (dated by TCRdb to the early 2020s). With regard to the full study: The cohort had over ten relapsed/refractory and approximately 14 treatment-naive patients; under 18 were IGHV unmutated. On average, each sample yielded roughly 260,000 productive templates and 85,000 to 95,000 productive rearrangements. Cryopreserved peripheral blood mononuclear cells were obtained prior to treatment, at the time of response, and at either disease progression or sustained remission. Partial responses were observed in some 24 patients and complete responses in 2; after a median follow-up of 68 months, remission was maintained in about 15 patients and progression was observed in approximately twelve. The response samples were drawn at a median of around eleven months into treatment, with a range of roughly 6 to 36 months. Longitudinal samples were available for about 30% of the roughly 86 trial participants.

Roughly 1.9 micrograms of genomic DNA were extracted from cryopreserved PBMCs for TCR beta library preparation. Longitudinal blood samples from CLL patients receiving ibrutinib monotherapy were subjected to high-throughput TCR beta sequencing. The patients took part in an open-label, single-center phase 2 trial of ibrutinib monotherapy. CDR1 SGDLS and CDR2 YYNGEE were looked up in the germline V gene. V is clipped by 5 bases and J by 6 bases, and the sequence between their germline boundaries is 14 bases long. The CDR3 numbers 14 residues from cysteine through phenylalanine. Just CDR3 DNA is preserved here, 42 bases in frame from base 1. General conclusions and limits of the study: Public clonotypes were found to be uncommon and were observed to contract or remain stable during treatment; the increase in clonality was shown to reflect expansion of private clonotypes at ibrutinib response. Sustained-remission and progressing patients did not have matched sampling times, and lymph node repertoires were not examined. Baseline clonality was found to be higher than that of age-matched healthy donors and was strongly correlated with circulating CD8+ T-cell counts. An increase in clonality was observed at ibrutinib response, with clonality remaining stable during sustained remission and falling back toward baseline at progression.

This clone was counted only a few times. Its antigen specificity is not known. No qualities accompany the bases; no much larger clone lies one base away. On a MiSeq, deep resolution sequencing aimed for a depth between 1 in 1 million and 1 in 200,000 T cells, with each clonotype covered about 9.2x on average. The immunoSEQ hsTCRB Kit was used to generate TCR beta libraries. The authors' pipeline ran thus. Data were analyzed with ImmunoSEQ Data Assistant and ImmunoSEQ Analyzer, with V, D and J genes assigned per IMGT definitions. Clonality, which ranges from 0 to 1, was calculated by subtracting the normalized Shannon entropy of productive rearrangement frequencies from one. Only overrepresented clonotypes making up at least 0.05% of each patient's repertoire were included in the public clonotype analysis. Repertoires from some 13 age-matched healthy donors in immuneACCESS were used as clonality controls. Held by TCRdb, this immuneACCESS table contains in-frame sequences only and omits some clones. Under half of the omission traces to an unresolved V gene where checked; the cause of the rest is unknown. The DNA gave D and trimming, while V, J and clone size come from that table. This sample lists more than 300,000 clones; 80% were detected once. In total, the top ten clones hold over 5% of the sample.

The specimen was PBMCs, collected before ibrutinib treatment. The TCR sequence derives from a human donor with chronic lymphocytic leukemia. The chain links TRBV9 with TRBJ2-2; the D segment could be TRBD1, given 5 matching bases. In nucleotide form, the sequence is TGTGCCAGCAGAAACTCAGGGTTACCCGGGGAGCTGTTTTTT. It translates to CASRNSGLPGELFF.